This T cell receptor beta chain was identified during a study of blood T cell repertoires in COVID-19. Generated by immunoSEQ multiplex PCR, the TCRdb table keeps only in-frame clones and is missing some. This table holds about 320,000 clones, about nine tenths found once. Germline CDR1 and CDR2: MNHEY and SMNVEV (reference sequence). V gave up 5 bases and J gave up 10 bases; unmatched junction bases: 10. This CDR3 is built from 14 residues. This sequence joins TRBV27 and TRBJ1-4; TRBD1 matches at 7 bases. Material: PBMCs or T cells enriched from blood (not recorded which). This receptor was taken from a man aged 60 to 75 who had recovered from COVID-19. DNA for the CDR3: TGTGCCAGCAGTCGAGAGGGGGCCCCCGGAAAACTGTTTTTT. Protein product: CASSREGAPGKLFF.